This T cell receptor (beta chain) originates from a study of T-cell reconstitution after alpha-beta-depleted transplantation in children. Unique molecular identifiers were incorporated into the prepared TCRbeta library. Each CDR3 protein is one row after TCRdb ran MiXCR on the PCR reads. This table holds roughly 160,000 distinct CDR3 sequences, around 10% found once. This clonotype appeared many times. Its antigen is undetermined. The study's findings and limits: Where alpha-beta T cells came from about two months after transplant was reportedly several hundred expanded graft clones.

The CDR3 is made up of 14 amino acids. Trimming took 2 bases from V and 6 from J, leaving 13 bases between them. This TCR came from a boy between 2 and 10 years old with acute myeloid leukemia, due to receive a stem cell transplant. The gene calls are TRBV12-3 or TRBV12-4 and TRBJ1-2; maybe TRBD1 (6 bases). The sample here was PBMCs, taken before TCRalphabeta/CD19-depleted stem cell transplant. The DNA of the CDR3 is TGTGCCAGCAGTTTATTTCAGGGGCGGGATGGCTACACCTTC. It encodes CASSLFQGRDGYTF.